This T cell receptor beta chain derives from a study of cytomegalovirus exposure and HLA in healthy donors. Study-level points and caveats: Sequencing depth roughly uniform across donors was assumed in presence/absence analyses. The number of N-insertions in an Asian-associated ancestry cluster was reportedly below the approximately 700-donor mean in a later analysis. Using a false discovery rate of 0.05, a later analysis showed that fewer than 20,000 TCR beta sequences were associated with HLA alleles. Previously analyzed data showed that most TCR beta V segments were productive at a frequency of about 87% or about 30%.

Of note for this clone: Its antigen is currently unknown.

PCR involved 60 Vbeta and 13 Jbeta primers. The data were produced by immunoSEQ multiplex PCR, yet TCRdb's version contains in-frame clones alone and is incomplete. This table holds 200,000 to 250,000 clones, 70% to 90% found once. The V gene lost 0 bases and the J gene lost 6 bases, with 7 bases spanning the gap. The CDR3 runs 13 residues. In germline, CDR1 is SGHRS, CDR2 YFSETQ. The V call is TRBV5-1, the J call TRBJ2-1; D might be TRBD1 (6 bases). The sequencing input was PBMCs. The TCR sequence derives from a woman aged 60-70 years in good health and CMV-seropositive. The CDR3 region has the DNA TGCGCCAGCAGCTTGGACAGGGTCAATGAGCAGTTCTTC. Translating gives CASSLDRVNEQFF.